The T cell receptor beta chain under discussion was sequenced for a study of glioma-infiltrating T cells after dendritic cell vaccination. The CDR3 length is 13 residues. V was clipped by 2 bases and J by 9 bases, with 14 bases between them. Germline V gene lookup returns CDR1 ENHRY and CDR2 SYGVKD. Time point defined: after dendritic cell vaccination, including at tumor progression/relapse. This clone was picked up a small number of times. Amplification used 60 V beta primers and 13 J beta primers. Method: immunoSEQ multiplex PCR; TCRdb's copy keeps in-frame clones and lacks some. The table lists about 94,000 clones, 65% to 85% of them singletons, with 5.4% in the top ten.

The chain is built from TRBV10-3 and TRBJ2-7; D uncertain. The sample was blood, taken after dendritic cell vaccination. This TCR was recovered from a human donor with glioblastoma. CDR3 in DNA: TGTGCCATCAGTGAGGCGGTTCGGGTCTGGCAGTACTTC. Translated, it gives CAISEAVRVWQYF.